Listed below are T cell receptor beta chains from one sample, sequenced in a study of tumor-infiltrating lymphocytes in primary liver carcinoma. Each CDR3 protein gets one entry after TCRdb re-called the multiplex PCR reads with MiXCR. The data show a few hundred thousand distinct CDR3 sequences, with almost 60% seen just once and about a sixth held by the top ten. The sequenced sample consisted of peripheral blood. Receptor source: a woman aged 25 to 39 with primary liver carcinoma and hepatitis B virus infection. Both conserved end residues are part of each CDR3. The D gene is left open where the match is weak. Only some rows state a clone size, as once, few, many or a class for expanded clones.

abundance	v_gene	j_gene	d_gene	CDR3aa	CDR3nt
NA	TRBV5-6	TRBJ2-2	NA	CASSHREGSTSDSSRAGELFF	TGTGCCAGCAGCCACCGAGAGGGTAGCACTTCCGACAGTTCCCGGGCCGGGGAGCTGTTTTTT
NA	TRBV28	TRBJ2-7	NA	CVSRETTYEQYF	TGTGTCAGCAGAGAGACTACGTACGAGCAGTACTTC
NA	TRBV11-3	TRBJ2-1	NA	CTSSFGDDSYNEQFF	TGTACCAGCAGCTTCGGGGACGACTCCTACAATGAGCAGTTCTTC
NA	TRBV28	TRBJ2-3	TRBD2	CASSLIGVAGDTQYF	TGTGCCAGCAGTTTAATCGGGGTAGCGGGAGATACGCAGTATTTT
NA	TRBV12-3/TRBV12-4	TRBJ1-1	TRBD1	CASSARQGKETEAFF	TGTGCCAGCAGTGCCCGACAGGGAAAGGAGACTGAAGCTTTCTTT
once	TRBV24-1	TRBJ1-5	NA	CATSDAKYQPQHF	TGTGCCACCAGTGATGCTAAGTATCAGCCCCAGCATTTT
NA	TRBV29-1	TRBJ1-1	NA	CSVEFEHGRNTEAFF	TGCAGTGTTGAATTTGAACACGGGAGGAACACTGAAGCTTTCTTT
NA	TRBV6-2/TRBV6-3	TRBJ1-2	NA	CVSSDLGGYTF	TGTGTCAGCAGTGACCTCGGGGGCTACACCTTC
NA	TRBV2	TRBJ2-1	TRBD2	CASFGLAGGLLWNEQFF	TGTGCCAGCTTTGGCCTAGCGGGGGGACTATTGTGGAATGAGCAGTTCTTC
NA	TRBV7-9	TRBJ2-1	NA	CASSLGDFFYNEQLF	TGTGCCAGCAGCTTAGGGGACTTCTTCTACAATGAGCAGCTCTTC
NA	TRBV12-3/TRBV12-4	TRBJ2-3	TRBD2	CASIPPGGGPQYF	TGTGCCAGCATCCCCCCTGGGGGGGGTCCGCAGTATTTT
NA	TRBV12-3/TRBV12-4	TRBJ2-7	NA	CASSPIETSGYEQYF	TGTGCCAGCAGTCCCATAGAAACGTCTGGCTACGAGCAGTACTTC
NA	TRBV18	TRBJ1-5	NA	CASSRTLRGRGEWTNQPQHF	TGTGCCAGCTCACGAACTCTCCGGGGCCGGGGAGAATGGACCAATCAGCCCCAGCATTTT
many	TRBV29-1	TRBJ2-5	NA	CSVKGGWETQYF	TGCAGCGTTAAAGGGGGTTGGGAGACCCAGTACTTC
few	TRBV12-3/TRBV12-4	TRBJ2-2	TRBD2	CASSWRGLAGARSGELFF	TGTGCCAGCAGTTGGCGGGGACTAGCGGGAGCTCGGTCCGGGGAGCTGTTTTTT
many	TRBV6-1	TRBJ2-7	TRBD2	CASSGILAGFYEQYF	TGTGCCAGCAGTGGCATACTAGCGGGATTCTACGAGCAGTACTTC
few	TRBV12-3/TRBV12-4	TRBJ2-3	NA	CASSFWTDTQYF	TGTGCCAGCAGTTTTTGGACAGATACGCAGTATTTT
NA	TRBV7-8	TRBJ2-1	NA	CASSLAPAGTSYNEQFF	TGTGCCAGCAGCTTAGCTCCCGCTGGTACCTCCTACAATGAGCAGTTCTTC
NA	TRBV6-5	TRBJ2-2	NA	CASSYSWKEEELFF	TGTGCCAGCAGTTACTCCTGGAAGGAAGAGGAGCTGTTTTTT
NA	TRBV14	TRBJ2-1	NA	CACSRAGPSSEQFF	TGTGCCTGCAGCCGAGCCGGGCCCAGCAGTGAGCAGTTCTTC
NA	TRBV30	TRBJ1-1	NA	CAWSVLGATEAFF	TGTGCCTGGAGTGTACTCGGAGCCACTGAAGCTTTCTTT
many	TRBV10-3	TRBJ2-1	TRBD1	CAISESDRRNNEQFF	TGTGCCATCAGTGAATCGGACAGGCGAAACAATGAGCAGTTCTTC
NA	TRBV11-2	TRBJ1-2	NA	CANSFGGPGYGYTF	TGTGCCAACAGCTTCGGAGGGCCGGGCTATGGCTACACCTTC
few	TRBV5-1	TRBJ1-5	NA	CASSERGGEGQPQHF	TGCGCCAGCAGCGAGAGGGGGGGTGAGGGTCAGCCCCAGCATTTT
NA	TRBV5-4	TRBJ2-5	NA	CASSLESQRETQYF	TGTGCCAGCAGCTTGGAGTCACAGAGGGAGACCCAGTACTTC
many	TRBV29-1	TRBJ2-5	TRBD2	CSVAGGQGIETQYF	TGCAGCGTAGCGGGGGGCCAGGGAATAGAGACCCAGTACTTC
NA	TRBV6-5	TRBJ2-1	NA	CASRQPGPSNNEQFF	TGTGCCAGCAGACAACCGGGACCATCTAACAATGAGCAGTTCTTC
NA	TRBV7-3	TRBJ2-3	NA	CASSLLYTDTQYF	TGTGCCAGCAGCTTACTCTACACAGATACGCAGTATTTT
NA	TRBV12-3/TRBV12-4	TRBJ2-2	NA	CASILVSRVSVELFF	NA